Each of the 12 T cell receptor beta chains below was sequenced from the same sample in a study of response to subunit inactivated influenza vaccine. TCRdb reprocessed the RT-PCR reads with MiXCR, giving one entry per CDR3 protein. The sample has approximately 530,000 distinct CDR3 sequences; around 7.9% are singletons. This material consisted of PBMCs from blood, taken around 2 years after vaccination. The receptors shown here come from a man between 50 and 69 years old who received an inactivated influenza vaccine.

On this clonotype: A read error may account for a junction end that differs from germline. The J gene is TRBJ2-1, the V gene TRBV20-1; 15 bases match TRBD2. Germline V gene lookup returns CDR1 DFQATT and CDR2 SNEGSKA (reference sequence). The CDR3 contains 17 residues. CDR3 DNA sequence: TGCTGTGCTAGATTGGGACTAGCGGGAGGCCACTACAATGAGCAGTTCTTC. This encodes CCARLGLAGGHYNEQFF.

This clonotype was recorded many times. The chain has TRBV9 and TRBJ1-2; 8 bases fit TRBD1. This CDR3 is built from 15 residues. Losses at the gene ends were 3 bases for V and 4 bases for J; bases not matched to a gene: 8. Germline-derived CDR1 and CDR2 are SGDLS and YYNGEE. CDR3 DNA sequence: TGTGCCAGCAGCGAAGGACAGGGACGCGCCTATGGCTACACCTTC. Its translation is CASSEGQGRAYGYTF. The full variable domain, rest sourced from reference TRBV9 and TRBJ1-2, is DSGVTQTPKHLITATGQRVTLRCSPRSGDLSVYWYQQSLDQGLQFLIQYYNGEERAKGNILERFSAQQFPDLHSELNLSSLELGDSALYFCASSEGQGRAYGYTFGSGTRLTVV.

This clonotype has a handful of counts. The V and J genes are TRBV15 and TRBJ1-1; D is possibly TRBD1 (5 bases). Germline CDR1 reads LNHNV; CDR2 reads YYDKDF (reference sequence). Trimming left V 0 bases short and J 3 bases short, with 8 bases between. The CDR3 is 14 amino acids. The CDR3 sequence is CATSRDLGDTEAFF. The CDR3 region has the DNA TGTGCCACCAGCAGAGACTTGGGGGACACTGAAGCTTTCTTT. The full variable domain, with the rest looked up from reference TRBV15 and TRBJ1-1, is DAMVIQNPRYQVTQFGKPVTLSCSQTLNHNVMYWYQQKSSQAPKLLFHYYDKDFNNEADTPDNFQSRRPNTSFCFLDIRSPGLGDTAMYLCATSRDLGDTEAFFGQGTRLTVV.

This clonotype was found many times. At one boundary the junction diverges from the germline segment, which might be a read error. The chain combines TRBV5-1 with TRBJ1-5; D not resolved. Per germline, CDR1 SGHRS and CDR2 YFSETQ. This CDR3 has 14 amino acids. The CDR3 spells CASSLAGGDQPQHF. The CDR3 DNA is TGTGCCAGCAGCTTAGCGGGTGGGGATCAGCCCCAGCATTTT.

The chain carries TRBV11-2 and TRBJ1-1, with D perhaps matching TRBD1 (5 bases). Germline assignment: CDR1 SGHAT and CDR2 FQNNGV. V lost 3 bases to trimming and J lost 4 bases, with 15 bases between them. This CDR3 is built from 15 residues. The CDR3 is CASSFGAGQGTEAFF. CDR3 nucleotides: TGTGCCAGCAGCTTCGGGGCAGGCCAGGGCACTGAAGCTTTCTTT.

This clonotype was found many times. The germline gene is not matched at one end of the junction; a read error may be the cause. The genes are TRBV7-7 and TRBJ1-4; D is unresolved. Germline CDR1 SSHAT, CDR2 FNYEAQ (reference sequence). The CDR3 sequence is 12 residues long. This chain's CDR3 is CASSFHLEKLFF. In nucleotides, the CDR3 is TGTGCTAGCAGCTTCCATCTTGAAAAACTGTTTTTT.

This clonotype was counted at least ten times. The J gene is TRBJ1-1, the V gene TRBV7-2; D gene ambiguous. The CDR3 is made up of 15 amino acids. Trimming took 1 base from V and 1 from J, leaving 10 bases between them. The germline V gene encodes CDR1 SGHTA and CDR2 FQGNSA. This chain's CDR3 is CASSLVEGQNTEAFF. DNA for the CDR3: TGTGCCAGCAGCTTAGTCGAGGGCCAGAACACTGAAGCTTTCTTT.

This clonotype was seen a handful of times. The V and J genes are TRBV20-1 and TRBJ1-1, with D hard to call. V was shortened by 1 base and J by 1 base, with 10 bases between the two germline ends. Germline lookup yields CDR1 DFQATT and CDR2 SNEGSKA (reference sequence). The CDR3 sequence is 14 residues long. The CDR3, as DNA: TGCAGTGCTAGAGCGGGCAGCCCGAACACTGAAGCTTTCTTT. This codes for CSARAGSPNTEAFF.

This clonotype occurred a few times. This rearrangement joins TRBV20-1 to TRBJ2-3; tentatively, D is TRBD1 (5 bases). The V end was cut by 2 bases, the J end by 5 bases, with 11 bases between. Per the germline V gene, CDR1 is DFQATT and CDR2 is SNEGSKA (reference sequence). The CDR3 extends over 13 amino acids. The CDR3 here is CSARSRDKDTQYF. For the CDR3, the DNA is TGCAGTGCTAGATCCAGGGATAAAGATACGCAGTATTTT.

Only a few counts were recorded for this clonotype. CDR3 nucleotide sequence: TGTGCCAGCAGTTTTCTAGGACAGGGGGGACCCAGTCGGGCCAAAAACATTCAGTACTTC. It encodes CASSFLGQGGPSRAKNIQYF. The chain joins TRBV12-3 or TRBV12-4 to TRBJ2-4, with TRBD1 identical over 10 bases. J lost 1 base, V lost 3 bases, and 15 bases had no gene match. The CDR3 is 20 amino acids.

This clonotype has just a few counts. The chain is built from TRBV10-3 and TRBJ2-7, with unresolved D. Between the trimmed V and J ends, which lost 0 bases and 7 bases, there was a span of 13 bases. CDR1 and CDR2 from the germline V gene are ENHRY and SYGVKD. The CDR3 runs 14 residues. The CDR3 loop is CAISESPNPGEQYF. For the CDR3, the DNA is TGTGCCATCAGTGAGTCTCCCAACCCTGGGGAGCAGTACTTC.

V gene TRBV3-1 combines with J gene TRBJ2-3; 12 bases match TRBD2. The CDR3 loop spans 19 amino acids. J gave up 2 bases and V 10 bases, and 19 bases lay outside the gene matches. Germline V CDR1 and CDR2: LGHDT, YNNKEL (reference sequence). Here the CDR3 reads CAISFSPILAGGNTDTQYF. The CDR3 DNA is TGTGCCATCAGTTTTTCCCCTATTCTAGCGGGGGGGAACACAGATACGCAGTATTTT.